This note documents a single TCR beta chain sequence. V was cut by 6 bases and J by 2 bases, with 11 bases left in between. From germline, CDR1 is KGHSH and CDR2 LQKENI. This CDR3 spans 15 amino acids. Measured with immunoSEQ multiplex PCR; TCRdb has only the in-frame clones, and not every one. The table includes more than 45,000 clones, almost 85% detected once. These data come from a study of blood T cell repertoires in COVID-19. This rearrangement joins TRBV18 to TRBJ2-6; tentatively, D is TRBD1 (6 bases). The specimen sequenced was peripheral blood. This sequence originates from a human donor in a cohort sampled during active COVID-19. In nucleotides, the CDR3 is TGTGCCAGCTCGCCGACAGGACCTGGGGCCAACGTCCTGACTTTC. Protein sequence: CASSPTGPGANVLTF.